Listed here are 6 T cell receptor beta chains from one sample, sequenced in a study of blood T cell repertoires in COVID-19. Clones were sequenced by immunoSEQ multiplex PCR, and TCRdb holds only the in-frame ones, with some missing. The sample consists of 29,000 or so clones, around 90% of them appearing once. The source material was peripheral blood. The origin of the receptors is a human donor in a cohort sampled during active COVID-19. The donor label of this sample is uncertain.

The chain employs TRBV5-1 and TRBJ2-6, with D hard to call. Deletions cut 3 bases from V and 0 bases from J, with 4 bases between. The CDR3 is made up of 14 amino acids. In germline, CDR1 is SGHRS, CDR2 YFSETQ. The CDR3 here is CASSSGSGANVLTF. The CDR3 coding sequence is TGCGCCAGCAGCTCAGGCTCTGGGGCCAACGTCCTGACTTTC.

Note on this clone: Germline is not matched at one junction end, which may reflect a read error. This rearrangement joins TRBV7-7 to TRBJ2-5, with 8 bases identical to TRBD2. CDR1 SSHAT and CDR2 FNYEAQ come from the germline V gene (reference sequence). The CDR3 is 14 amino acids. Here the CDR3 reads CASSPTSGQETQYF. The CDR3 DNA reads TGTGCTAGCAGCCCTACTAGCGGTCAAGAGACCCAGTACTTC.

V gene TRBV19 combines with J gene TRBJ2-4, with TRBD2 identical over 9 bases. Germline V gene data show CDR1 as LNHDA and CDR2 as SQIVND (reference sequence). V shed 3 bases, J shed 0 bases, and the junction held 9 bases outside the gene matches. CDR3 size: 18 residues. In DNA, the CDR3 is TGTGCCAGTAGTATGGAACGCGGGAGGGCCGTAGCCAAAAACATTCAGTACTTC. Protein: CASSMERGRAVAKNIQYF.

The V and J genes are TRBV19 and TRBJ1-3; D is unresolved. Germline loops: CDR1 LNHDA, CDR2 SQIVND (reference sequence). The CDR3 is 11 amino acids. The germline V and J ends were trimmed by 8 bases and 0 bases, with 2 bases remaining between them. CDR3 region: CASYSGNTIYF. CDR3 DNA sequence: TGTGCCAGTTACTCTGGAAACACCATATATTTT.

The rearrangement links TRBV5-6 to TRBJ2-7; 10 bases are a match to TRBD1. V dropped 4 bases and J dropped 13; count of bases not matched to a gene: 8. The germline CDR1 and CDR2 sequences are SGHDT and YYEEEE. The CDR3 has 12 amino acids. The CDR3 DNA reads TGTGCCAGCAGCCTTTGGACAGGGGGTTTCTACTTC. Translation: CASSLWTGGFYF.

In this sample, this clone turned up a few times. The V and J genes are TRBV7-6 and TRBJ1-6; possible D gene TRBD1, 6 bases. V lost 6 bases to trimming and J lost 8 bases, with 14 bases between them. This CDR3 spans 14 amino acids. Germline lookup yields CDR1 SGHVS and CDR2 FNYEAQ. The chain's CDR3 is CASSGTGRDSPLHF. CDR3 in DNA: TGTGCCAGCAGTGGCACAGGGAGGGATTCACCCCTCCACTTT. Using reference TRBV7-6 and TRBJ1-6 for the parts outside the CDR3, the full variable domain is GAGVSQSPRYKVTKRGQDVALRCDPISGHVSLYWYRQALGQGPEFLTYFNYEAQQDKSGLPNDRFSAERPEGSISTLTIQRTEQRDSAMYRCASSGTGRDSPLHFGNGTRLTVT.